This is a list of T cell receptor beta chains from one sample in a study of blood T cells in healthy people across ages. TCRdb called the 5' RACE reads again in MiXCR, with one record for every CDR3 protein. The table shows about 1.4 million distinct CDR3 sequences, with around 55% occurring only once. Material for sequencing was blood. The receptors originated from a man younger than 30 in good health. Both conserved end residues are part of each CDR3. A D gene is named only where the DNA matches it firmly. Clone sizes are given selectively: once, few, many, or a class where the clone is expanded.

J | size | D | V | DNA | CDR3
TRBJ2-3 | . | . | TRBV6-2/TRBV6-3 | TGTGCCAGCAGTCTACGCCAAGACCCGGACCCCCTTGGCGCAGATACGCAGTATTTT | CASSLRQDPDPLGADTQYF
TRBJ2-7 | . | . | TRBV4-1 | TGCGCCAGCAGCCTACCCGCCCGCGGGACAGTCTCCTACGAGCAGTACTTC | CASSLPARGTVSYEQYF
TRBJ1-5 | . | . | TRBV6-1 | TGTGCCAGCAGTGATGGGATTGGCGGGCGAGGAGATCAGCCCCAGCATTTT | CASSDGIGGRGDQPQHF
TRBJ2-1 | . | TRBD2 | TRBV28 | TGTGCCAGCAGGCCTCGGATCGGGGGGGCCTCCTACAATGAGCAGTTCTTC | CASRPRIGGASYNEQFF
TRBJ2-1 | . | . | TRBV29-1 | TGCAGCGTTGAGGGCCAGGGAGGCGATGAGCAGTTCTTC | CSVEGQGGDEQFF
TRBJ2-1 | . | TRBD2 | TRBV6-5 | TGTGCCAGCAGTTACTCTATTAGCGGGGGGCCATATGAGCAGTTCTTC | CASSYSISGGPYEQFF
TRBJ1-5 | few | . | TRBV5-6 | TGTGCCAGCAGCTTGTCCGGGACAACTAATCAGCCCCAGCATTTT | CASSLSGTTNQPQHF
TRBJ2-7 | once | TRBD2 | TRBV4-1 | TGCGCCAGCAGCCAATTGGCGGGGGGGTCCTTCGAGCAGTACTTC | CASSQLAGGSFEQYF
TRBJ2-1 | few | . | TRBV29-1 | TGCAGCGTCCAAGGGTGGGGGAATGAGCAGTTCTTC | CSVQGWGNEQFF
TRBJ2-1 | . | . | TRBV29-1 | TGCAGCGCGTGGGGGCAGACCAATGAGCAGTTCTTC | CSAWGQTNEQFF
TRBJ2-1 | . | . | TRBV7-9 | TGTGCCAGCACCAAGAGTCACAATGAGCAGTTCTTC | CASTKSHNEQFF
TRBJ2-4 | few | TRBD2 | TRBV10-3 | TGTGCCATCAGTGAGTCGACGGGGACTAGCGTCGGGCAGTACTTC | CAISESTGTSVGQYF
TRBJ1-4 | . | . | TRBV7-2 | TGTGCCAGCAGCCACGACGGAAATAATGAAAAACTGTTTTTT | CASSHDGNNEKLFF
TRBJ1-2 | . | . | TRBV4-2 | TGTGCCAGCAGCCAAGAAGGGGGACGCCCTAATGGCTACACCTTC | CASSQEGGRPNGYTF
TRBJ2-7 | . | TRBD1 | TRBV20-1 | TGCAGTGCTAGAGTAGGGACAGGAAGGGGCTACGAGCAGTACTTC | CSARVGTGRGYEQYF
TRBJ1-4 | . | . | TRBV4-2 | TGTGCCAGCAGCCAAGAGTCGGGACACCCTAATGAAAAACTGTTTTTT | CASSQESGHPNEKLFF
TRBJ2-2 | . | . | TRBV4-1 | TGCGCCAGCAGCCGAGAGGCACCCACCGGGGAGCTGTTTTTT | CASSREAPTGELFF
TRBJ2-1 | . | TRBD1 | TRBV7-2 | TGTGCCAGCAGCTTAGCCCAGAGACAGGGCAGGTTGCAGTTCTTC | CASSLAQRQGRLQFF
TRBJ1-5 | . | . | TRBV7-2 | TGTGCCAGCAGCTTAGTTTCTGGGAGGAGCAATCAGCCCCAGCATTTT | CASSLVSGRSNQPQHF
TRBJ1-4 | . | TRBD1 | TRBV20-1 | TGCAGTGCTAGAGACACCCGGGACAGGTCGTCCGAAAAACTGTTTTTT | CSARDTRDRSSEKLFF
TRBJ2-1 | few | TRBD1 | TRBV6-2/TRBV6-3 | TGTGCCAGTGGACAGGGGGGCGGTGAGCAGTTCTTC | CASGQGGGEQFF
TRBJ2-1 | . | . | TRBV6-5 | TGTGCCAGCATGGGCCCAAAGGCAAATGAGCAGTTCTTC | CASMGPKANEQFF
TRBJ2-1 | few | TRBD2 | TRBV7-2 | TGTGCCAGCAGCTTAGCTGTATCTAGCGGATCCTACAATGAGCAGTTCTTC | CASSLAVSSGSYNEQFF
TRBJ2-7 | few | TRBD1 | TRBV5-6 | TGTGCCAGCAGCTTGGGGGGACAGGGGGTTTACGAGCAGTACTTC | CASSLGGQGVYEQYF
TRBJ2-1 | few | . | TRBV6-5 | TGTGCCAGCAGTTACGAGGGGGGGGCAGGTGAGCAGTTCTTC | CASSYEGGAGEQFF
TRBJ2-7 | few | TRBD2 | TRBV20-1 | TGCAGTGCGGTGAAGACTAGCGGCACCTACGAGCAGTACTTC | CSAVKTSGTYEQYF